Below are 30 T cell receptor beta chains sequenced from a single sample in a study of shared clonotypes between healthy human individuals. Sequencing was performed with immunoSEQ multiplex PCR; in TCRdb, only in-frame clones are kept and a portion is missing. The top ten clones hold around 0.4% of a sample with fewer than 2.5 million clones, over 85% of them seen once. Sequencing input: naive CD4+ T cells from PBMCs. Subset given: CD45RA+ positively selected. The receptors shown here come from a man aged 18 to 29 in good health. Some clones in this sample may be carry-over from other donors' samples.

The rearrangement joins TRBV6-1 to TRBJ2-1; perhaps TRBD2 as D (5 bases). The CDR3 consists of 15 residues. Germline V CDR1 and CDR2: MNHNS, SASEGT. Trimming stripped 3 bases from V and 3 bases from J, with 12 bases between. The CDR3 loop reads CASSDIRAVYNEQFF. The DNA for the CDR3 is TGTGCCAGCAGTGATATACGAGCGGTCTACAATGAGCAGTTCTTC.

This chain uses TRBV5-1 with TRBJ2-3; TRBD2 matches at 9 bases. The CDR3 has 16 amino acids. The V segment lost 3 bases and the J segment 0 bases; nucleotides outside the gene matches: 5. Germline lookup yields CDR1 SGHRS and CDR2 YFSETQ. The CDR3 coding sequence is TGCGCCAGCAGCTGGTCTAGCGGGACTAGCACAGATACGCAGTATTTT. Translation gives CASSWSSGTSTDTQYF.

This clone was seen only once. This sequence joins TRBV4-2 and TRBJ1-2; D ambiguous. The CDR3 is made up of 15 amino acids. Trimming removed 0 bases from V and 6 bases from J, with 14 bases in between. The germline V gene has CDR1 LGHNA and CDR2 YNFKEQ. The CDR3 reads CASSQDPETGHGYTF. The CDR3, as DNA: TGTGCCAGCAGCCAAGATCCGGAGACCGGTCATGGCTACACCTTC.

The chain links TRBV13 to TRBJ2-7, with TRBD1 as a possible D gene (6 bases). The CDR3 runs 15 residues. The germline CDR1 and CDR2 sequences are PRHDT and FYEKMQ (reference sequence). Between the trimmed V and J ends, which lost 5 bases and 5 bases, there was a span of 19 bases. Here the CDR3 DNA reads TGTGCCAGCAGCGGACAGCCTAGAAGGTCCCACGAGCAGTACTTC. Protein: CASSGQPRRSHEQYF.

The chain recombines TRBV19 with TRBJ2-1; 9 nucleotides match TRBD1. This CDR3 has 15 residues. The ends lost 5 bases at V and 9 bases at J; junction bases unmatched: 11. CDR1 and CDR2 (germline): LNHDA, SQIVND (reference sequence). CDR3 region: CASSPPGTGSLEQFF. DNA of the CDR3: TGTGCCAGTAGTCCCCCCGGGACAGGGTCCCTTGAGCAGTTCTTC.

The chain links TRBV2 to TRBJ2-2; D not certain. The germline gives CDR1 SNHLY, CDR2 FYNNEI. The length of the CDR3 is 15 residues. Between the trimmed V and J ends, which lost 7 bases and 2 bases, there was a span of 14 bases. The CDR3 DNA sequence: TGTGCCAGCACCCGATCCGGTTCTAACACCGGGGAGCTGTTTTTT. Translation: CASTRSGSNTGELFF.

Points on this clone: Other DNA variants within this sample encode the same CDR3. The V gene is TRBV6-1, the J gene TRBJ1-2; weak D call: TRBD1 (6 bases). This CDR3 has 13 residues. Trimming left V 2 bases short and J 4 bases short, with 8 bases between. In germline, CDR1 is MNHNS, CDR2 SASEGT. Written as DNA, the CDR3 is TGTGCCAGCAGTGAACAGGGGCCCTATGGCTACACCTTC. Protein sequence: CASSEQGPYGYTF.

The chain has TRBV28 and TRBJ2-7; 8 positions match TRBD2. Trimming cost V 5 bases and J 4 bases; bases outside gene matches: 13. This CDR3 comprises 16 residues. Looked up from germline, CDR1 is MDHEN and CDR2 is SYDVKM. The CDR3 is CASSPSSGGDGYEQYF. DNA of the CDR3: TGTGCCAGCAGTCCATCCTCGGGGGGGGATGGTTACGAGCAGTACTTC.

This chain connects TRBV7-3 to TRBJ2-5; 8 bases fit TRBD1. Trimming cost V 5 bases and J 4 bases; bases outside gene matches: 6. The CDR3 runs to 14 residues. From germline, CDR1 is SGHTA and CDR2 FQGTGA. The CDR3 loop reads CASSATGQGETQYF. The CDR3 DNA reads TGTGCCAGCAGCGCTACTGGACAGGGAGAGACCCAGTACTTC.

This clone appeared once. The chain couples TRBV5-4 to TRBJ2-5; TRBD1 agrees at 7 bases. Germline V gene lookup returns CDR1 SGHNT and CDR2 YYREEE (reference sequence). The ends lost 5 bases at V and 0 bases at J; junction bases unmatched: 1. This CDR3 has 13 residues. CDR3 bases: TGTGCCAGCAGGGGACAGAACCAAGAGACCCAGTACTTC. Amino acids: CASRGQNQETQYF. The variable domain in full, completed from reference TRBV5-4 and TRBJ2-5, reads ETGVTQSPTHLIKTRGQQVTLRCSSQSGHNTVSWYQQALGQGPQFIFQYYREEENGRGNFPPRFSGLQFPNYSSELNVNALELDDSALYLCASRGQNQETQYFGPGTRLLVL.

Note on this clone: This specimen includes other DNA sequences encoding the same CDR3. V and J are TRBV7-3 and TRBJ2-7; 8 nucleotides match TRBD2. The CDR3 loop spans 14 amino acids. The junction had 3 bases not matched to a gene; V was cut back by 5 bases and J by 0 bases. Germline V gene data show CDR1 as SGHTA and CDR2 as FQGTGA. CDR3 loop: CASSVSGSSYEQYF. The CDR3 nucleotides read TGTGCCAGCAGCGTCAGCGGGAGCTCCTACGAGCAGTACTTC. The whole variable domain, remainder taken from reference TRBV7-3 and TRBJ2-7, is GAGVSQTPSNKVTEKGKYVELRCDPISGHTALYWYRQSLGQGPEFLIYFQGTGAADDSGLPNDRFFAVRPEGSVSTLKIQRTERGDSAVYLCASSVSGSSYEQYFGPGTRLTVT.

The V call is TRBV6-1, the J call TRBJ1-2; 8 nucleotides line up with TRBD1. V lost 4 bases, J lost 6 bases, and 10 bases stayed unmatched. This CDR3 spans 15 amino acids. Germline V lookup: CDR1 MNHNS, CDR2 SASEGT. For the CDR3, the DNA is TGTGCCAGCAGTGCCAATGACAGGGGAAATCATGGCTACACCTTC. This codes for CASSANDRGNHGYTF.

This clone was seen a handful of times. This chain connects TRBV28 to TRBJ2-4; D is uncertain. Trimming took off 7 bases at V and 1 base at J, with 8 bases between the two ends. Germline V gene sequence: CDR1 MDHEN, CDR2 SYDVKM. The CDR3 totals 13 residues. For the CDR3, the DNA is TGTGCCAGCACCCCTGGTGCCAAAAACATTCAGTACTTC. Protein sequence: CASTPGAKNIQYF.

The V gene is TRBV6-5, the J gene TRBJ1-2, with a weak D call TRBD1 (5 bases). The CDR3 consists of 15 residues. The V gene's germline CDR1 is MNHEY and CDR2 SVGAGI. V gave up 5 bases and J gave up 0 bases, with 13 bases separating them. The CDR3 sequence is CASSRQQVANYGYTF. The CDR3 coding sequence is TGTGCCAGCAGTCGACAGCAAGTAGCTAACTATGGCTACACCTTC.

This clone was picked up one time. Distinct nucleotide sequences in the sample also encode this CDR3. This chain joins TRBV2 and TRBJ2-7; D is perhaps TRBD2 (5 bases). This CDR3 is 14 amino acids long. The V and J ends lost 3 bases and 3 bases respectively, with 12 bases between them. CDR1 SNHLY and CDR2 FYNNEI come from the germline V gene. CDR3 coding DNA: TGTGCCAGCAGTGATCGGACTTCGGGCTACGAGCAGTACTTC. This gives the protein CASSDRTSGYEQYF.

The count of this clone is one. The chain links TRBV6-5 to TRBJ2-2; D could derive from TRBD1 or TRBD2 (6 bases each). The V end was cut by 5 bases, the J end by 2 bases, with 9 bases between. This CDR3 comprises 14 residues. The germline V gene encodes CDR1 MNHEY and CDR2 SVGAGI. The CDR3, as DNA: TGTGCCAGCAGTGCGGGACAAAACACCGGGGAGCTGTTTTTT. This sequence encodes CASSAGQNTGELFF.

CDR3: CASSLVYGSANTEAFF. CDR3 DNA: TGCGCCAGCAGCTTGGTTTATGGGTCAGCTAACACTGAAGCTTTCTTT. The V gene is TRBV5-1, the J gene TRBJ1-1; D is uncertain. This CDR3 spans 16 amino acids. Germline V lookup: CDR1 SGHRS, CDR2 YFSETQ. Between the trimmed V and J ends, which lost 0 bases and 2 bases, there was a span of 14 bases.

This chain links TRBV19 with TRBJ1-1, with D maybe TRBD1 (5 bases). CDR3 length: 14 amino acids. Germline V CDR1 and CDR2: LNHDA, SQIVND (reference sequence). V was cut by 8 bases and J by 3 bases, with 16 bases left in between. DNA of the CDR3: TGTGCCAGTTCCCCAGGGAGCCTGGACACTGAAGCTTTCTTT. It encodes CASSPGSLDTEAFF.

The CDR3 DNA sequence: TGTGCCAGTAGTATAGTACAAGCGGGAGAAGACGAGCAGTACTTC. Amino acid sequence: CASSIVQAGEDEQYF. This chain connects TRBV19 to TRBJ2-7; 8 bases agree with TRBD2. This CDR3 is 15 amino acids long. The V gene's germline CDR1 is LNHDA and CDR2 SQIVND (reference sequence). J was trimmed by 5 bases and V by 1 base; bases with no gene match: 7.

V and J are TRBV2 and TRBJ1-2; a possible D gene is TRBD1 (5 bases). The V end was cut by 0 bases, the J end by 2 bases, with 22 bases between. Germline V lookup: CDR1 SNHLY, CDR2 FYNNEI. The CDR3 has 19 residues. The CDR3 nucleotides are TGTGCCAGCAGTGAAGCCTTAGGGGCAATGGGTACGGCAAACTATGGCTACACCTTC. It translates to CASSEALGAMGTANYGYTF.

The CDR3 sequence is CASQRVGQGAYEQYF. CDR3 sequence (DNA): TGCGCCAGCCAGAGAGTGGGACAGGGGGCCTACGAGCAGTACTTC. This chain uses TRBV5-1 with TRBJ2-7, with 11 bases aligning to TRBD1. The CDR3 spans 15 residues. Germline lookup yields CDR1 SGHRS and CDR2 YFSETQ. The V gene end was trimmed by 7 bases and the J gene end by 2 bases; junction bases not matched to a gene: 8.

The chain combines TRBV15 with TRBJ1-3; the match to TRBD1 covers 8 bases. The CDR3 has 16 residues. Germline lookup yields CDR1 LNHNV and CDR2 YYDKDF (reference sequence). The ends lost 1 base at V and 3 bases at J; junction bases unmatched: 5. CDR3 sequence: CATSRGQGARGNTIYF. CDR3 DNA: TGTGCCACCAGCAGAGGGCAGGGGGCGCGTGGAAACACCATATATTTT.

The V and J genes are TRBV5-8 and TRBJ2-5, with D possibly matching TRBD1 (6 bases). The CDR3 has 13 residues. Trimming stripped 2 bases from V and 5 bases from J, with 10 bases between. Germline assignment: CDR1 SGHTS and CDR2 YDEGEE. The CDR3 is CASSFPGAETQYF. CDR3 nucleotide sequence: TGTGCCAGCAGCTTTCCAGGGGCCGAGACCCAGTACTTC.

The chain combines TRBV19 with TRBJ1-4; no reliable D call. The germline CDR1 and CDR2 sequences are LNHDA and SQIVND (reference sequence). This CDR3 region has 15 residues. V dropped 7 bases and J dropped 0 bases, with 12 bases sitting between them. As DNA, the CDR3 is TGTGCCAGTACATCCCAGACTGCAACTAATGAAAAACTGTTTTTT. Residues: CASTSQTATNEKLFF. Full variable domain (missing parts from reference TRBV19 and TRBJ1-4): DGGITQSPKYLFRKEGQNVTLSCEQNLNHDAMYWYRQDPGQGLRLIYYSQIVNDFQKGDIAEGYSVSREKKESFPLTVTSAQKNPTAFYLCASTSQTATNEKLFFGSGTQLSVL.

The chain carries TRBV7-9 and TRBJ2-5, with a weak D call TRBD2 (5 bases). The CDR3 covers 13 residues. The germline V and J ends were trimmed by 3 bases and 5 bases, with 10 bases remaining between them. Germline loops: CDR1 SEHNR, CDR2 FQNEAQ (reference sequence). CDR3 loop: CASSLSSVETQYF. DNA for the CDR3: TGTGCCAGCAGCTTGAGTAGCGTGGAGACCCAGTACTTC.

The chain employs TRBV29-1 and TRBJ1-2; D uncertain. V lost 6 bases and J 0 bases, leaving 11 bases between the germline ends. Germline V gene sequence: CDR1 SQVTM, CDR2 ANQGSEA. The CDR3 is 13 amino acids. The CDR3 DNA is TGCAGCGTGAGGGATCTATCTAACTATGGCTACACCTTC. Amino acids: CSVRDLSNYGYTF.

This chain links TRBV29-1 with TRBJ2-1; 7 bases are a match to TRBD1. This CDR3 comprises 16 residues. Germline CDR1 reads SQVTM; CDR2 reads ANQGSEA. Trimming took 2 bases from V and 0 from J; bases not matched to a gene: 7. The CDR3 DNA follows: TGCAGCGTTGAATCTGGGACAGCCAGCTCCTACAATGAGCAGTTCTTC. As protein: CSVESGTASSYNEQFF.

The V gene is TRBV7-9, the J gene TRBJ2-1, with 8 bases that match TRBD2. Germline V gene sequence: CDR1 SEHNR, CDR2 FQNEAQ (reference sequence). The CDR3 totals 16 residues. V lost 5 bases, J lost 9 bases, and 15 bases stayed unmatched. The CDR3 nucleotides read TGTGCCAGCAGCAGGCAGGGAGCGGGAGATTTTAGTGAGCAGTTCTTC. Protein sequence: CASSRQGAGDFSEQFF.

The chain has TRBV7-8 and TRBJ2-1; D is unclear. The CDR3 has 15 residues. V was pared by 2 bases and J by 0 bases, with 8 bases between. Germline CDR1 and CDR2: SGHVS and FQNEAQ. The DNA of the CDR3 is TGTGCCAGCAGCTTAAGACGCAGCTCCTACAATGAGCAGTTCTTC. Translation gives CASSLRRSSYNEQFF. The full variable domain, rest sourced from reference TRBV7-8 and TRBJ2-1, is GAGVSQSPRYKVAKRGQDVALRCDPISGHVSLFWYQQALGQGPEFLTYFQNEAQLDKSGLPSDRFFAERPEGSVSTLKIQRTQQEDSAVYLCASSLRRSSYNEQFFGPGTRLTVL.

The genes are TRBV6-1 and TRBJ2-1, with D hard to call. CDR3 size: 14 residues. Germline V gene lookup returns CDR1 MNHNS and CDR2 SASEGT. Trimming removed 8 bases at V and 2 bases at J, with 13 bases between. The CDR3 spells CASVSSPAYNEQFF. The CDR3 coding sequence is TGTGCCAGCGTATCGTCCCCAGCCTACAATGAGCAGTTCTTC.